The clone carrying this T cell receptor (beta chain) was seen a handful of times. Its antigen remains unidentified. The data stem from a study of T cell repertoires in cytomegalovirus infection. Study-level information: Peptides in the study included HLA-C-restricted and HLA-B-restricted CMV epitopes. Evidence of both CMV infection and a matching HLA type came from public TCR beta signatures.

There are 15 residues in the CDR3. J gave up 1 base and V 5 bases, and 2 bases lay outside the gene matches. Germline V lookup: CDR1 SNHLY, CDR2 FYNNEI. From the reads, TCRdb called clonotypes with MiXCR, one entry per CDR3 protein. This table has fewer than 650,000 distinct CDR3 sequences, just under 40% appearing once. Study-wide findings and caveats: Cumulative frequency of public TCR beta families picked out carriers of CMV plus the relevant HLA.

The sequenced sample was cultured PBMCs, obtained from culture after CMV antigen stimulation. The clonotype was recovered from a human donor in good health (CMV status not recorded). Some clones in this sample may be carry-over from other donors' samples. The chain employs TRBV2 and TRBJ2-2, with TRBD1 matching over 9 bases. Here the CDR3 DNA reads TGTGCCAGCAGTCGACAGGGGGGGAACACCGGGGAGCTGTTTTTT. This codes for CASSRQGGNTGELFF.